The 5 T cell receptor beta chains presented below share a single source sample, sequenced in a study of cytomegalovirus exposure and HLA in healthy donors. The PCR contained 60 Vbeta and 13 Jbeta primers. Profiled with immunoSEQ multiplex PCR; TCRdb holds only in-frame clones, not every one. The sample has about 130,000 clones; 60% to 80% are singletons. The sample comprised PBMCs. These receptors were collected from a woman aged 55-70 years in good health and CMV-seropositive.

J is TRBJ2-5 and V is TRBV2, with TRBD1 matching 7 bases. Germline values: CDR1 SNHLY, CDR2 FYNNEI. The ends lost 1 base at V and 4 bases at J; junction bases unmatched: 6. CDR3 length: 15 residues. In nucleotides, the CDR3 is TGTGCCAGCAGTGAAGACAGGGGTGGTGGAGAGACCCAGTACTTC. This gives the protein CASSEDRGGGETQYF.

The chain combines TRBV5-1 with TRBJ2-7, with TRBD1 matching 10 bases. The CDR3 extends over 19 amino acids. Germline loops: CDR1 SGHRS, CDR2 YFSETQ. V shed 2 bases and J 0 bases; nucleotides not matched to a gene: 14. The CDR3 DNA reads as TGCGCCAGCAGCTTAGCATCCACCCCCGGGACAGGGGCCTCCTACGAGCAGTACTTC. Its translation: CASSLASTPGTGASYEQYF.

This chain connects TRBV11-2 to TRBJ2-5, with 11 positions matching TRBD2. This CDR3 region has 15 residues. Per germline, CDR1 SGHAT and CDR2 FQNNGV. With 5 bases clipped from V and 0 bases from J, the junction kept 2 bases outside the gene matches. CDR3: CASSRTSGYQETQYF. The CDR3 nucleotides read TGTGCCAGCAGCCGGACTAGCGGGTACCAAGAGACCCAGTACTTC.

Only a few counts were recorded for this clone. The rearrangement links TRBV6-6 to TRBJ1-5; 9 positions agree with TRBD1. This CDR3 region has 15 residues. Germline V gene sequence: CDR1 MNHNY, CDR2 SVGAGI (reference sequence). The ends lost 5 bases at V and 6 bases at J; junction bases unmatched: 8. The CDR3 sequence: CASSLAQGASQPQHF. CDR3 nucleotides: TGTGCCAGCAGTCTCGCACAGGGGGCGAGTCAGCCCCAGCATTTT.

The J gene is TRBJ1-3, the V gene TRBV6-5, with 9 positions matching TRBD1. Germline CDR1 reads MNHEY; CDR2 reads SVGAGI. V shed 8 bases and J 8 bases; nucleotides not matched to a gene: 4. The CDR3 runs to 12 residues. Here the CDR3 reads CASATGGDTIYF. The CDR3 nucleotides are TGTGCCAGCGCGACAGGGGGGGACACCATATATTTT.